A single sample is the source of the 17 T cell receptor beta chains below, sequenced in a study of OX40 agonist ivuxolimab in advanced cancers. Produced via immunoSEQ multiplex PCR; TCRdb's table is partial and in-frame only. The sample lists around 80,000 clones; around nine tenths were seen once. Sequencing used CD4+ or CD8+ T cells sorted from blood, obtained in a trial of the OX40 agonist ivuxolimab. These receptors were taken from an adult with an advanced solid tumor such as melanoma, head and neck, liver or kidney cancer.

The chain employs TRBV15 and TRBJ2-1; perhaps D is TRBD1 or TRBD2 (5 bases each). This CDR3 comprises 15 residues. Germline V CDR1 and CDR2: LNHNV, YYDKDF (reference sequence). Trimming removed 5 bases from V and 10 bases from J, with 21 bases in between. CDR3 DNA: TGTGCCACCAGCTTACGGGACGGATTGTGGCCCGAGCAGTTCTTC. Its protein product is CATSLRDGLWPEQFF.

V usage is TRBV5-1 and J usage is TRBJ2-3, with D possibly matching TRBD2 (6 bases). In germline, CDR1 is SGHRS, CDR2 YFSETQ. V was clipped by 4 bases and J by 0 bases, with 15 bases between them. The CDR3 totals 16 residues. The CDR3 bases are TGCGCCAGCAGCGGTCCGGGACTCACTAGCACAGATACGCAGTATTTT. It specifies CASSGPGLTSTDTQYF.

The sample holds one count of this clone. The chain joins TRBV6-5 to TRBJ2-3; D gene ambiguous. CDR3 length: 13 amino acids. Germline V gene lookup returns CDR1 MNHEY and CDR2 SVGAGI. Trimming took 6 bases from V and 4 from J, leaving 11 bases between them. For the CDR3, the DNA is TGTGCCAGCAGGGAATGGGTTGCAGATACGCAGTATTTT. Amino acid sequence: CASREWVADTQYF.

The chain couples TRBV28 to TRBJ1-2; TRBD1 might be the D (5 bases). The CDR3 sequence is 13 residues long. V was clipped by 8 bases and J by 1 base, with 11 bases between them. Germline CDR1 MDHEN, CDR2 SYDVKM. CDR3 DNA: TGTGCCAGCGAAGGGACGGGTAACTATGGCTACACCTTC. Protein product: CASEGTGNYGYTF.

This clone was detected only a few times. CDR3: CASSRSSGYYVEQYF. The DNA of the CDR3 is TGTGCCAGTAGTAGGTCTAGCGGCTACTACGTGGAGCAGTACTTC. V gene TRBV19 combines with J gene TRBJ2-7, with TRBD2 matching over 7 bases. CDR3 length equals 15 residues. Trimming took 4 bases from V and 7 from J; bases not matched to a gene: 13. The germline V gene has CDR1 LNHDA and CDR2 SQIVND (reference sequence).

The chain employs TRBV5-6 and TRBJ2-7, with TRBD1 matching over 9 bases. This CDR3 is built from 15 residues. J gave up 3 bases and V 4 bases, and 8 bases lay outside the gene matches. Germline-derived CDR1 and CDR2 are SGHDT and YYEEEE. CDR3 DNA sequence: TGTGCCAGCAGCGGTCGGGACAGGGCGTTCTACGAGCAGTACTTC. Amino acids: CASSGRDRAFYEQYF.

This clone was seen a single time. The gene calls are TRBV28 and TRBJ1-4; the D gene is possibly TRBD1 (6 bases). This CDR3 contains 16 residues. The V end was cut by 5 bases, the J end by 8 bases, with 21 bases between. Per the germline V gene, CDR1 is MDHEN and CDR2 is SYDVKM. CDR3 sequence reads: CASSGGYRDYWEKLFF. For the CDR3, the DNA is TGTGCCAGCAGTGGGGGGTACAGGGATTATTGGGAAAAACTGTTTTTT.

This clone was counted only a few times. This sequence joins TRBV28 and TRBJ1-5, with D unresolved. In germline, CDR1 is MDHEN, CDR2 SYDVKM. The V end lost 6 bases, the J end lost 10 bases, and 13 bases lay between the germline ends. CDR3 length: 12 amino acids. For the CDR3, the DNA is TGTGCCAGCAGCCCCCCTACTGGACCCCAGCATTTT. It specifies CASSPPTGPQHF.

The chain joins TRBV7-9 to TRBJ2-7; 7 bases agree with TRBD2. After removal of 5 bases from V and 2 bases from J, the junction contained 6 bases not matched to a gene. In germline, CDR1 is SEHNR, CDR2 FQNEAQ (reference sequence). The CDR3 totals 14 residues. CDR3 amino acids: CASSPRREPYEQYF. CDR3 coding DNA: TGTGCCAGCAGCCCTCGGCGGGAGCCCTACGAGCAGTACTTC.

The rearrangement links TRBV7-2 to TRBJ1-1; D gene uncertain. Per the germline V gene, CDR1 is SGHTA and CDR2 is FQGNSA. The CDR3 has 13 residues. Deletions cut 5 bases from V and 1 base from J, with 8 bases between. CDR3 loop: CASSPFRNTEAFF. The CDR3 nucleotides read TGTGCCAGCAGCCCATTTAGGAACACTGAAGCTTTCTTT.

This clone was detected once. The chain combines TRBV5-6 with TRBJ2-2, with D hard to call. V lost 2 bases, J lost 4 bases, and 12 bases lay in between. The CDR3 runs 15 residues. Germline-derived CDR1 and CDR2 are SGHDT and YYEEEE. Here the CDR3 DNA reads TGTGCCAGCAGCTTCCCGGCAGGAACCACCGGGGAGCTGTTTTTT. This codes for CASSFPAGTTGELFF.

CDR3 in DNA: TGTGCCAGCAGCCCTGGACTAGCGGGAGTCGACGAGCAGTACTTC. Its translation: CASSPGLAGVDEQYF. The V and J genes are TRBV27 and TRBJ2-7, with 13 bases matching TRBD2. This CDR3 region has 15 residues. The J segment lost 5 bases and the V segment lost 6 bases, leaving 7 bases of the junction unmatched. Germline-derived CDR1 and CDR2 are MNHEY and SMNVEV (reference sequence).

J is TRBJ1-2 and V is TRBV5-5, with D perhaps matching TRBD1 (6 bases). CDR1 is SGHKS and CDR2 is YYEKEE in the germline V gene (reference sequence). The length of the CDR3 is 13 residues. With 4 bases removed from V and 3 bases from J, the gap between germline ends came to 10 bases. CDR3 residues: CASSQGPDYGYTF. CDR3 sequence (DNA): TGTGCCAGCAGCCAGGGGCCGGACTATGGCTACACCTTC. Based on the CDR3 plus reference TRBV5-5 and TRBJ1-2, the full variable domain is DAGVTQSPTHLIKTRGQQVTLRCSPISGHKSVSWYQQVLGQGPQFIFQYYEKEERGRGNFPDRFSARQFPNYSSELNVNALLLGDSALYLCASSQGPDYGYTFGSGTRLTVV.

The rearrangement uses TRBV29-1 and TRBJ2-7; 7 nucleotides agree with TRBD1. V lost 6 bases and J lost 3; bases outside the gene matches: 8. In germline, CDR1 is SQVTM, CDR2 ANQGSEA. The length of the CDR3 is 13 residues. DNA for the CDR3: TGCAGCGTGAACGCAGGGGGAAGCTACGAGCAGTACTTC. Its translation: CSVNAGGSYEQYF.

This clone was observed a handful of times. The V and J genes are TRBV2 and TRBJ2-3; D is unclear. CDR3 length equals 15 residues. V was pared by 6 bases and J by 4 bases, with 17 bases between. Germline V CDR1 and CDR2: SNHLY, FYNNEI. The CDR3 coding sequence is TGTGCCAGCAGGGCTGACCCCGGCCCAGCAGATACGCAGTATTTT. Translating gives CASRADPGPADTQYF.

The chain combines TRBV9 with TRBJ2-7, with D unclear. The germline V gene encodes CDR1 SGDLS and CDR2 YYNGEE. The CDR3 length is 13 residues. V was shortened by 0 bases and J by 4 bases, with 8 bases between the two germline ends. CDR3 region: CASSVAAGYEQYF. The CDR3 DNA follows: TGTGCCAGCAGCGTAGCGGCAGGATACGAGCAGTACTTC.

The sample holds a few counts of this clone. V is TRBV2 and J is TRBJ1-2; D unclear. The CDR3 length is 10 residues. Trimming left V 2 bases short and J 9 bases short, with 4 bases between. Germline values: CDR1 SNHLY, CDR2 FYNNEI. CDR3 sequence (DNA): TGTGCCAGCAGTGAATGGAGCTACACCTTC. Translating gives CASSEWSYTF.